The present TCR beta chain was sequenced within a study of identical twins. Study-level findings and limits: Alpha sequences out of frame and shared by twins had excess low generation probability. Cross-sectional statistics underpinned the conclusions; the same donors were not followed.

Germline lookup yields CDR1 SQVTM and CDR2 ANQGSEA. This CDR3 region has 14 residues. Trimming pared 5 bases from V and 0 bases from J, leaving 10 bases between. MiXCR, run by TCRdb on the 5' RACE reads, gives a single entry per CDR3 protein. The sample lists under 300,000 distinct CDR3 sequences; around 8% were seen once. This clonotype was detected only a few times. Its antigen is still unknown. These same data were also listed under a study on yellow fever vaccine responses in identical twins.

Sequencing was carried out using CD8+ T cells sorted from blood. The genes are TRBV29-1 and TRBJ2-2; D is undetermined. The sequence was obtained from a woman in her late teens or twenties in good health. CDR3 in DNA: TGCAGCGTTCTGATCCCCCCGAACACCGGGGAGCTGTTTTTT. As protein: CSVLIPPNTGELFF.